This T cell receptor beta chain was identified in a study of post-analysis software for immune sequencing data. The study's findings and limits: TRBV segments more frequent in patients than in controls numbered roughly five and included TRBV5-6, TRBV5-1 and TRBV20-1.

Unique molecular identifiers featured in each of the TCR beta cDNA libraries. MiXCR, run by TCRdb on the PCR reads, gives a single entry per CDR3 protein. The sample contains about 400,000 distinct CDR3 sequences, roughly 36% of which appear only once. About this clonotype: What it binds is not known.

The CDR3 extends over 15 amino acids. Germline assignment: CDR1 SGDLS and CDR2 YYNGEE. The junction had 4 bases not matched to a gene; V was cut back by 0 bases and J by 7 bases. This sequence was found in a girl aged 5-17 years with multiple sclerosis. What was sequenced was blood. The chain uses TRBV9 and TRBJ2-2; 9 bases line up with TRBD2. Written as DNA, the CDR3 is TGTGCCAGCAGCGTAGCGGGTAGCGGGGGCGGGGAGCTGTTTTTT. It yields the protein CASSVAGSGGGELFF.